The entry below describes one T cell receptor (beta chain). The antigen is not known. The data originate from a study of radiation and T cells in renal cell carcinoma. Study overall: Nephrectomy followed 15 Gy stereotactic body radiation by 4 weeks. Study results and caveats: Without pretreatment biopsies, baseline tumor clonotype presence was undetermined.

The CDR3 is made up of 15 amino acids. CDR1 and CDR2 (germline): MNHEY, SMNVEV (reference sequence). V was clipped by 2 bases and J by 4 bases; unmatched bases: 8. Some clones are missing from TCRdb's copy, which holds only in-frame ones; the method was immunoSEQ multiplex PCR. The sample holds 95,000 to 150,000 clones, around 84% seen once. Described time point: baseline pretreatment blood. Sample treatment: 15 Gy SBRT to primary tumor, nephrectomy 4 weeks later. Clear cell pathology was present in this patient's renal cell carcinoma. This receptor was identified in a woman aged 55-75 years with renal cell carcinoma. The sample here was blood, taken from a patient whose treatment included radiotherapy and nephrectomy. The V and J genes are TRBV27 and TRBJ2-7; the match to TRBD1 covers 7 bases. CDR3 loop: CASSLGPGTAYEQYF. In DNA form, the CDR3 reads TGTGCCAGCAGTTTAGGACCCGGGACAGCTTACGAGCAGTACTTC.